This entry lists 8 T cell receptor beta chains sequenced from one sample in a study of regulatory T cells. Study conclusions and caveats: Hydrophobic residues at CDR3 positions 6 and 7 were enriched in conventional CD4+ T cells of CD3G-deficient patients.

The PCR used 52 TRBV and 13 TRBJ primers. Measured with immunoSEQ multiplex PCR; TCRdb has only the in-frame clones, and not every one. The data contain 20,000 to 25,000 clones, more than 70% of them singletons. Antigens for these TCRs are unknown. Material for sequencing was conventional CD4+ T cells sorted from blood. The receptors were sampled from a child aged 5 to 17 with CD3G deficiency.

The chain recombines TRBV5-1 with TRBJ2-1; D perhaps matches TRBD2 (6 bases). The V end lost 4 bases, the J end lost 0 bases, and 11 bases lay between the germline ends. CDR3 length equals 15 residues. CDR1 is SGHRS, CDR2 YFSETQ, per germline. The CDR3 loop reads CASSPEAGSYNEQFF. CDR3 in DNA: TGCGCCAGCAGCCCCGAAGCGGGCTCCTACAATGAGCAGTTCTTC. Full variable domain (rest looked up from reference TRBV5-1 and TRBJ2-1): KAGVTQTPRYLIKTRGQQVTLSCSPISGHRSVSWYQQTPGQGLQFLFEYFSETQRNKGNFPGRFSGRQFSNSRSEMNVSTLELGDSALYLCASSPEAGSYNEQFFGPGTRLTVL.

V and J are TRBV7-9 and TRBJ2-2; D is unclear. Trimming stripped 0 bases from V and 6 bases from J, with 8 bases between. Germline CDR1 is SEHNR and CDR2 is FQNEAQ (reference sequence). This CDR3 is 14 amino acids long. CDR3 in DNA: TGTGCCAGCAGCTTAGCGCTTGGGTCCGGGGAGCTGTTTTTT. Translated, it gives CASSLALGSGELFF.

The CDR3: CASKRATNEKLFF. Here the CDR3 DNA reads TGTGCCAGCAAGCGGGCAACTAATGAAAAACTGTTTTTT. The chain is built from TRBV6-1 and TRBJ1-4; D call uncertain. V dropped 7 bases and J dropped 0 bases, with 6 bases sitting between them. Germline V CDR1 and CDR2: MNHNS, SASEGT. This CDR3 has 13 residues.

V is TRBV20-1 and J is TRBJ1-1, with D possibly being TRBD1 (6 bases). V lost 4 bases, J lost 6 bases, and 9 bases lay in between. The length of the CDR3 is 11 residues. Per germline, CDR1 DFQATT and CDR2 SNEGSKA (reference sequence). The CDR3 loop reads CSATRGAEAFF. CDR3 bases: TGCAGTGCTACAAGGGGGGCTGAAGCTTTCTTT.

The rearrangement links TRBV6-1 to TRBJ2-2, with TRBD2 matching 7 bases. Germline CDR1 reads MNHNS; CDR2 reads SASEGT. The CDR3 is made up of 15 amino acids. The J segment lost 5 bases and the V segment lost 6 bases, leaving 9 bases of the junction unmatched. The CDR3 loop is CASRSAGAGTGELFF. Written as DNA, the CDR3 is TGTGCCAGCAGGAGCGCGGGAGCTGGGACCGGGGAGCTGTTTTTT.

This sequence joins TRBV28 and TRBJ1-2, with 7 positions matching TRBD1. Germline loops: CDR1 MDHEN, CDR2 SYDVKM. The V and J ends lost 4 bases and 8 bases, in that order; junction bases with no gene match: 10. The CDR3 has 14 amino acids. The CDR3 reads CASSYTDRTGGYTF. For the CDR3, the DNA is TGTGCCAGCAGTTATACGGACAGGACGGGGGGCTACACCTTC.

This clone is a singleton in its sample. V and J are TRBV7-2 and TRBJ2-2; D possibly corresponds to TRBD2 (5 bases). The germline V gene encodes CDR1 SGHTA and CDR2 FQGNSA. Trimming cost V 3 bases and J 1 base, with 6 bases left between them. This CDR3 comprises 14 residues. CDR3 DNA: TGTGCCAGCAGCTTCAGCGGGAACACCGGGGAGCTGTTTTTT. Translation: CASSFSGNTGELFF.

V gene TRBV28 combines with J gene TRBJ2-7; TRBD1 matches 11 bases. V was clipped by 5 bases and J by 5 bases; unmatched bases: 5. The CDR3 loop spans 14 amino acids. Germline V lookup: CDR1 MDHEN, CDR2 SYDVKM. The CDR3: CASSLGQGADEQYF. CDR3 in DNA: TGTGCCAGCAGTCTCGGACAGGGGGCGGACGAGCAGTACTTC.